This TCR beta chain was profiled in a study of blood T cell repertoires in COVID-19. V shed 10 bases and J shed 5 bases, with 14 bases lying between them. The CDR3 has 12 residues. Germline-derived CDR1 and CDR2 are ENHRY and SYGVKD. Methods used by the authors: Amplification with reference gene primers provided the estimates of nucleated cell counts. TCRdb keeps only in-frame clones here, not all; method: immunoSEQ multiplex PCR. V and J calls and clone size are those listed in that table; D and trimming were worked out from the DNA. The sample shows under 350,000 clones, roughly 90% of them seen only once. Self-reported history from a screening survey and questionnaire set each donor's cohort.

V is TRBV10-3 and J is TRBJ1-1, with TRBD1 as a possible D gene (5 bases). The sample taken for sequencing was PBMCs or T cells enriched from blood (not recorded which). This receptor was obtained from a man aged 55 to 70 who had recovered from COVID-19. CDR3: CATSGQGTEAFF. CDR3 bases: TGTGCCACGTCGGGCCAGGGTACTGAAGCTTTCTTT.